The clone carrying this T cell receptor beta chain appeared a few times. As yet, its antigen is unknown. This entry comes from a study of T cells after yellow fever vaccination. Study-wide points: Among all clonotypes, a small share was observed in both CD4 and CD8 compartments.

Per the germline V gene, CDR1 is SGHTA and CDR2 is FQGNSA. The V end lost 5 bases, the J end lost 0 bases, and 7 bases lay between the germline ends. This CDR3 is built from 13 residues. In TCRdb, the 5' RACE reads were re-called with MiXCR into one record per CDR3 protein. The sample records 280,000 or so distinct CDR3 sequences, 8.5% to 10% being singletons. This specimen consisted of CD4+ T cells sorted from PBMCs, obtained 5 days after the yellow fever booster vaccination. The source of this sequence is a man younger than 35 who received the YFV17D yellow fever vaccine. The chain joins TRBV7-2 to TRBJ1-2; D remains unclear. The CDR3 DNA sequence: TGTGCCAGCAGCCCAGGAGCTAACTATGGCTACACCTTC. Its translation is CASSPGANYGYTF.